Following are 8 T cell receptor beta chains from one sample sequenced in a study of blood T cells in healthy people across ages. A second PCR of roughly 7 to 11 cycles used a sample-barcoded 5' primer and a J-beta primer mix. TCRdb reanalysed the 5' RACE reads using MiXCR and keeps one entry per CDR3 protein. This repertoire shows about 620,000 distinct CDR3 sequences, more than 45% found once; its top ten account for less than 15%. Sequenced: blood. The source of these receptors is an elderly woman in good health.

Only one count was recorded for this clonotype. The chain recombines TRBV5-1 with TRBJ2-6, with D perhaps matching TRBD1 (5 bases). The V and J ends lost 9 bases and 0 bases respectively, with 16 bases between them. The CDR3 runs 16 residues. Germline CDR1 is SGHRS and CDR2 is YFSETQ. The CDR3 sequence is CANGYYGASGANVLTF. CDR3 nucleotides: TGCGCCAACGGCTACTATGGGGCCTCTGGGGCCAACGTCCTGACTTTC.

Ten or more counts support this clonotype. This chain links TRBV6-5 with TRBJ1-1; D is perhaps TRBD1 (5 bases). CDR3 length equals 18 residues. The germline V gene encodes CDR1 MNHEY and CDR2 SVGAGI. Trimming left V 4 bases short and J 3 bases short, with 24 bases between. Here the CDR3 DNA reads TGTGCCAGCAGTTCCTTTTCCGGGGGAGCTTCTGGGGACACTGAAGCTTTCTTT. It translates to CASSSFSGGASGDTEAFF.

In its sample, this clonotype was seen many times. This sequence joins TRBV7-2 and TRBJ2-1, with 10 bases fitting TRBD2. With V trimmed by 9 bases and J by 6 bases, 14 bases remained unmatched. Per the germline V gene, CDR1 is SGHTA and CDR2 is FQGNSA. The length of the CDR3 is 16 residues. The CDR3 here is CASRVRVAGGLNEQFF. CDR3 DNA sequence: TGTGCCAGTCGCGTTCGTGTAGCGGGGGGCCTCAATGAGCAGTTCTTC.

Many counts were recorded for this clonotype. This chain joins TRBV14 and TRBJ2-3; D unresolved. Germline CDR1 reads SGHDN; CDR2 reads FVKESK. The CDR3 consists of 15 residues. V was trimmed by 2 bases and J by 2 bases, leaving 11 bases between them. The chain's CDR3 is CASSQTKLATDTQYF. The CDR3, as DNA: TGTGCCAGCAGCCAAACCAAGCTCGCCACAGATACGCAGTATTTT.

This clonotype appeared many times. The chain uses TRBV5-1 and TRBJ2-5, with D possibly called TRBD1 or TRBD2 (5 bases each). Germline V lookup: CDR1 SGHRS, CDR2 YFSETQ. V was trimmed by 0 bases and J by 6 bases, leaving 12 bases between them. The CDR3 contains 14 residues. CDR3 sequence: CASSLVGESKTQYF. The CDR3 DNA reads TGCGCCAGCAGCTTGGTGGGGGAATCGAAGACCCAGTACTTC.

This rearrangement joins TRBV20-1 to TRBJ1-5; D may be TRBD1 (6 bases). CDR3 length equals 15 residues. V lost 3 bases and J 2 bases, leaving 14 bases between the germline ends. CDR1 is DFQATT, CDR2 SNEGSKA, per germline (reference sequence). Here the CDR3 reads CSASLTGTGNQPQHF. CDR3 bases: TGCAGTGCTAGTCTTACAGGGACGGGCAATCAGCCCCAGCATTTT.

This sequence joins TRBV7-2 and TRBJ2-7; 11 bases are a match to TRBD2. CDR1 is SGHTA, CDR2 FQGNSA, per germline. The CDR3 consists of 14 residues. With 7 bases clipped from V and 6 bases from J, the junction kept 8 bases outside the gene matches. Here the CDR3 reads CASNPIAGGTEQYF. The CDR3 nucleotides are TGTGCCAGCAACCCTATAGCGGGAGGGACCGAGCAGTACTTC.

This clonotype has ten or more counts. The V and J genes are TRBV20-1 and TRBJ2-3; the match to TRBD2 covers 8 bases. CDR1 is DFQATT, CDR2 SNEGSKA, per germline (reference sequence). This CDR3 comprises 15 residues. With 5 bases clipped from V and 5 bases from J, the junction kept 12 bases outside the gene matches. The CDR3 protein is CSAPPRGLGGDTQYF. The CDR3 nucleotides are TGCAGTGCTCCCCCCCGGGGACTAGGGGGAGATACGCAGTATTTT.